This T cell receptor beta chain appears in the sequencing data of a study of spatial heterogeneity in lung cancer. As for the study in general: Detected sequences consistently included more beta-chain ones than alpha-chain ones. As counted in raw reads, each unique TCR and UMI combination appeared more than ten times on average.

Time point indicated: sample taken at primary tumor resection. Unsorted whole RNA samples from tumor, nontumor lung or frozen PBMC were sequenced. The donor group consisted of roughly 76 patients who had untreated, early-stage non-small cell lung cancer. This clonotype was seen repeatedly, ten times or more. All TCR cDNA molecules were individually tagged with a unique molecular identifier. MiXCR, applied by TCRdb to the 5' RACE reads, yields one record per CDR3 protein. This table has some 100,000 distinct CDR3 sequences, roughly 10% appearing once. This TCR was recovered from a male donor with early-stage non-small cell lung cancer. The starting material was PBMCs, obtained at surgery.

The CDR3 sequence is CSARDRTGPYTF. CDR3 in DNA: TGCAGTGCTAGAGACAGAACAGGGCCCTACACCTTC. The J gene is TRBJ1-2, the V gene TRBV20-1, with D possibly matching TRBD1 (6 bases). The germline gives CDR1 DFQATT, CDR2 SNEGSKA (reference sequence). CDR3 length: 12 residues. V was cut by 0 bases and J by 10 bases, with 12 bases left in between.